Sequencing of this T cell receptor beta chain was carried out in a study of T cells in localized non-small cell lung cancer. From germline, CDR1 is MGHRA and CDR2 YSYEKL. The CDR3 runs 19 residues. Study-level points and caveats: With higher T cell density in blood came longer overall survival.

Repertoires were generated with immunoSEQ multiplex PCR, while TCRdb's copy carries only in-frame clones and drops some. The repertoire holds 29,000 or so clones, with 70% to 90% as singletons. Comment on this clone: Its antigen is currently unknown.

The material sequenced was peripheral blood, taken before any cancer treatment. This rearrangement joins TRBV4-1 to TRBJ2-5; TRBD2 matches at 13 bases. The DNA end favors TRBJ2-7, so the J call may be wrong. The receptor's source is a female donor of 60 years or more with stage III squamous cell lung carcinoma. CDR3 in amino acids: CASSRTSTSGGAGPYEQYF. The CDR3 nucleotides are TGCGCCAGCAGTCGCACATCCACTAGCGGGGGGGCCGGCCCCTACGAGCAGTACTTC.